Below are 7 T cell receptor beta chains sequenced from a single sample in a study of Ad26.COV2.S vaccination and SARS-CoV-2 variants. TCRdb's copy holds only in-frame clones and misses some; the assay was immunoSEQ multiplex PCR. The sample includes over 450,000 clones, about 88% of them seen just once. Treatment indicated: around 19 received Ad26.COV2.S at low or high dose, single or two shots; several received placebo; per-sample allocation not given. Collection of samples fell on day 63 after the first vaccine or placebo injection. The material sequenced was peripheral blood, taken in a trial of Ad26.COV2.S vaccine versus placebo. All receptors come from a person between 18 and 60 years old who received the Ad26.COV2.S COVID-19 vaccine or a placebo.

The CDR3 DNA follows: TGTGCCAGCAGCTGGGGGATTGGAGCTATTGAGACCCAGTACTTC. This sequence encodes CASSWGIGAIETQYF. The rearrangement joins TRBV7-9 to TRBJ2-5; D is tentatively TRBD1 or TRBD2 (5 bases each). The CDR3 totals 15 residues. Germline lookup yields CDR1 SEHNR and CDR2 FQNEAQ (reference sequence). V gave up 4 bases and J gave up 5 bases, with 17 bases separating them. Complete variable domain (other parts from reference TRBV7-9 and TRBJ2-5): DTGVSQNPRHKITKRGQNVTFRCDPISEHNRLYWYRQTLGQGPEFLTYFQNEAQLEKSRLLSDRFSAERPKGSFSTLEIQRTEQGDSAMYLCASSWGIGAIETQYFGPGTRLLVL.

The rearrangement joins TRBV2 to TRBJ1-5; D is uncertain. Germline V lookup: CDR1 SNHLY, CDR2 FYNNEI. Trimming took 7 bases from V and 0 from J, leaving 7 bases between them. This CDR3 spans 13 amino acids. CDR3 sequence: CASTVLSNQPQHF. The CDR3, as DNA: TGTGCCAGCACTGTGCTTAGCAATCAGCCCCAGCATTTT.

The chain combines TRBV5-1 with TRBJ1-6; 8 nucleotides agree with TRBD1. CDR1 and CDR2 from the germline V gene are SGHRS and YFSETQ. The junction had 10 bases not matched to a gene; V was cut back by 0 bases and J by 14 bases. This CDR3 is built from 15 residues. For the CDR3, the DNA is TGCGCCAGCAGCTTGGACCGGACAGGGATTAACGCCCTCCACTTT. Its protein product is CASSLDRTGINALHF. The whole variable domain, filled in from reference TRBV5-1 and TRBJ1-6, reads KAGVTQTPRYLIKTRGQQVTLSCSPISGHRSVSWYQQTPGQGLQFLFEYFSETQRNKGNFPGRFSGRQFSNSRSEMNVSTLELGDSALYLCASSLDRTGINALHFGNGTRLTVT.

V gene TRBV5-1 combines with J gene TRBJ1-1, with 10 bases aligning to TRBD1. This CDR3 contains 12 residues. Germline V gives CDR1 SGHRS, CDR2 YFSETQ. The J segment lost 7 bases and the V segment lost 4 bases, leaving 1 base of the junction unmatched. CDR3 in amino acids: CASSRDRGEAFF. The DNA of the CDR3 is TGCGCCAGCAGCCGGGACAGGGGTGAAGCTTTCTTT.

The J gene is TRBJ2-3, the V gene TRBV24-1; D call uncertain. V was shortened by 2 bases and J by 8 bases, with 13 bases between the two germline ends. This CDR3 has 14 amino acids. Germline V CDR1 and CDR2: KGHDR, SFDVKD. This CDR3 reads CATSDSGTIFTQYF. The CDR3 nucleotides read TGTGCCACCAGTGATTCCGGCACCATTTTTACGCAGTATTTT.

A note on this clone: Other DNA sequences in this specimen translate into the identical CDR3. The chain has TRBV3-1 (or the pseudogene TRBV3-2) and TRBJ2-1; no clear D gene. The CDR3 length is 12 residues. In germline, CDR1 is LGHDT, CDR2 YNNKEL (reference sequence). V lost 1 base to trimming and J lost 8 bases, with 6 bases between them. As DNA, the CDR3 is TGTGCCAGCAGCCAAGTAGTCCATGAGCAGTTCTTC. As protein: CASSQVVHEQFF.

The gene calls are TRBV28 and TRBJ2-5; D is uncertain. Germline-derived CDR1 and CDR2 are MDHEN and SYDVKM. The V end lost 4 bases, the J end lost 4 bases, and 7 bases lay between the germline ends. CDR3 length equals 12 residues. The CDR3 DNA follows: TGTGCCAGCAGTTCGTCGATAGAGACCCAGTACTTC. As protein: CASSSSIETQYF.